One sample yielded the 25 T cell receptor beta chains listed below, sequenced in a study of cytomegalovirus exposure and HLA in healthy donors. PCR used 60 Vbeta primers and 13 Jbeta primers. This table comes from immunoSEQ multiplex PCR, and its TCRdb copy is limited to in-frame clones, with some not included. The sample gives roughly 130,000 clones, about two thirds of which show up once; over 2% is in the top ten. Source material: PBMCs. All receptors come from a woman aged 60-75 years in good health and CMV-seropositive.

V gene TRBV6-6 combines with J gene TRBJ2-5; unclear D gene. Germline lookup yields CDR1 MNHNY and CDR2 SVGAGI (reference sequence). Deletions cut 7 bases from V and 5 bases from J, with 11 bases between. This CDR3 is 12 amino acids long. DNA of the CDR3: TGTGCCAGCACCCACATCGGGGAGACCCAGTACTTC. Its protein is CASTHIGETQYF.

J is TRBJ1-2 and V is TRBV5-1; 7 positions match TRBD1. The germline V gene has CDR1 SGHRS and CDR2 YFSETQ. There are 13 residues in the CDR3. Trimming at V came to 4 bases and at J to 11 bases, leaving 11 bases not matched to a gene. The DNA for the CDR3 is TGCGCCAGCAGCCCCGGGACAGTCGAGTTTTACACCTTC. Encoded protein: CASSPGTVEFYTF.

The table lists this clone with a few counts. The chain couples TRBV28 to TRBJ2-5; TRBD1 is a possible D gene (5 bases). V was clipped by 3 bases and J by 0 bases, with 17 bases between them. The germline gives CDR1 MDHEN, CDR2 SYDVKM. This CDR3 comprises 17 residues. CDR3 amino acids: CASSFLRSRQYQETQYF. Here the CDR3 DNA reads TGTGCCAGCAGTTTTCTTAGGTCGAGACAGTACCAAGAGACCCAGTACTTC.

The V and J genes are TRBV7-8 and TRBJ1-5, with TRBD1 matching 7 bases. Germline CDR1 SGHVS, CDR2 FQNEAQ. V lost 4 bases, J lost 4 bases, and 4 bases stayed unmatched. CDR3 size: 14 residues. CDR3 nucleotides: TGTGCCAGCAGCTCAGGGGGTCGGAATCAGCCCCAGCATTTT. Protein product: CASSSGGRNQPQHF.

This clone has only a few counts. V and J are TRBV7-9 and TRBJ1-5, with 11 positions matching TRBD1. Germline values: CDR1 SEHNR, CDR2 FQNEAQ (reference sequence). This CDR3 spans 16 amino acids. V shed 4 bases and J 3 bases; nucleotides not matched to a gene: 5. CDR3 residues: CASSSGTGGINQPQHF. In DNA form, the CDR3 reads TGTGCCAGCAGCTCCGGGACAGGGGGAATCAATCAGCCCCAGCATTTT.

The genes are TRBV7-3 and TRBJ2-2; possibly TRBD2 for D (5 bases). The V gene lost 3 bases and the J gene lost 6 bases, with 5 bases spanning the gap. CDR1 is SGHTA, CDR2 FQGTGA, per germline. The CDR3 extends over 12 amino acids. The CDR3 region is CASSFSAGELFF. CDR3 bases: TGTGCCAGCAGCTTTAGCGCCGGGGAGCTGTTTTTT.

In this sample, this clone turned up a few times. The chain has TRBV5-6 and TRBJ2-2, with 9 bases fitting TRBD2. Germline CDR1 reads SGHDT; CDR2 reads YYEEEE. There are 15 residues in the CDR3. V lost 4 bases, J lost 1 base, and 2 bases stayed unmatched. As DNA, the CDR3 is TGTGCCAGCAGCCCTAGCGGGGAGAACACCGGGGAGCTGTTTTTT. Protein product: CASSPSGENTGELFF.

The chain employs TRBV7-2 and TRBJ2-3; TRBD2 aligns across 9 bases. The CDR3 extends over 17 amino acids. J lost 4 bases, V lost 5 bases, and 13 bases had no gene match. From germline, CDR1 is SGHTA and CDR2 FQGNSA. CDR3 protein: CASSEVGWRGGPDTQYF. In nucleotides, the CDR3 is TGTGCCAGCAGCGAGGTGGGATGGCGGGGGGGCCCAGATACGCAGTATTTT.

In its sample, this clone was seen a few times. The rearrangement links TRBV19 to TRBJ1-2, with 7 bases aligning to TRBD1. The CDR3 has 14 amino acids. From germline, CDR1 is LNHDA and CDR2 SQIVND (reference sequence). After removal of 1 base from V and 3 bases from J, the junction contained 2 bases not matched to a gene. The CDR3 is CASSIVQGDYGYTF. CDR3 in DNA: TGTGCCAGTAGTATAGTGCAGGGGGACTATGGCTACACCTTC.

The table lists this clone with a few counts. The genes are TRBV6-5 and TRBJ2-3; possible D gene TRBD1, 6 bases. This CDR3 has 15 residues. Trimming took off 6 bases at V and 7 bases at J, with 20 bases between the two ends. CDR1 is MNHEY and CDR2 is SVGAGI in the germline V gene. The CDR3 region is CASSEIRGASNTQYF. The CDR3 DNA reads TGTGCCAGCAGCGAGATCAGGGGAGCCTCAAATACGCAGTATTTT.

This clone was counted a single time. The V and J genes are TRBV5-1 and TRBJ1-4; 9 bases line up with TRBD1. Germline V gene data show CDR1 as SGHRS and CDR2 as YFSETQ. The CDR3 spans 14 residues. After removal of 5 bases from V and 7 bases from J, the junction contained 6 bases not matched to a gene. The CDR3 region has the DNA TGCGCCAGCAGACGGACAGGGGAAGGTGAAAAACTGTTTTTT. Translating it yields CASRRTGEGEKLFF.

As to this clone: The sample holds other DNA sequences that translate to the same CDR3. The chain is built from TRBV6-1 and TRBJ2-7, with D possibly matching TRBD2 (6 bases). The CDR3 extends over 16 amino acids. Trimming shortened V by 2 bases and J by 0 bases, and 14 bases separated the two germline ends. The V gene's germline CDR1 is MNHNS and CDR2 SASEGT. As DNA, the CDR3 is TGTGCCAGCAGTGAAAGGGTTGGGAGGACCTCCTACGAGCAGTACTTC. Translating it yields CASSERVGRTSYEQYF.

V gene TRBV9 combines with J gene TRBJ2-1; TRBD1 matches 10 bases. CDR1 SGDLS and CDR2 YYNGEE come from the germline V gene. The CDR3 loop spans 17 amino acids. J lost 5 bases, V lost 3 bases, and 11 bases had no gene match. CDR3 sequence (DNA): TGTGCCAGCAGCGCCTTCGGGACAGGGGAAATGGACAATGAGCAGTTCTTC. Protein sequence: CASSAFGTGEMDNEQFF.

The chain carries TRBV5-6 and TRBJ1-6; D possibly corresponds to TRBD1 (5 bases). Trimming cost V 4 bases and J 8 bases, with 19 bases left between them. The CDR3 extends over 16 amino acids. Per the germline V gene, CDR1 is SGHDT and CDR2 is YYEEEE. Written as DNA, the CDR3 is TGTGCCAGCAGCCTGGACGGAGCCCGGGGGTATTCACCCCTCCACTTT. Translated, it gives CASSLDGARGYSPLHF.

The chain combines TRBV6-5 with TRBJ1-6, with D possibly matching TRBD1 (6 bases). CDR3 size: 14 residues. V lost 8 bases to trimming and J lost 7 bases, with 15 bases between them. Germline-derived CDR1 and CDR2 are MNHEY and SVGAGI. CDR3 in amino acids: CASRTSRGNSPLHF. For the CDR3, the DNA is TGTGCCAGCCGGACTTCCAGGGGAAATTCACCCCTCCACTTT.

The chain joins TRBV7-6 to TRBJ2-5; 8 nucleotides agree with TRBD2. The CDR3 runs to 16 residues. Trimming took 5 bases from V and 4 from J; bases not matched to a gene: 12. CDR1 and CDR2 from the germline V gene are SGHVS and FNYEAQ. The CDR3 coding sequence is TGTGCCAGCAGCCAATCCGGGACTAGATTACGAGAGACCCAGTACTTC. This gives the protein CASSQSGTRLRETQYF.

As regards this clone: The junction and the germline gene differ at one end; a read error may be behind it. CDR3 DNA: TGTTCCAGCAGCTTAGCGAGGGGACTAGAGAACATTCAGTACTTC. Protein sequence: CSSSLARGLENIQYF. The V gene is TRBV7-9, the J gene TRBJ2-4; the match to TRBD2 covers 8 bases. The CDR3 length is 15 residues. The germline CDR1 and CDR2 sequences are SEHNR and FQNEAQ (reference sequence).

The chain carries TRBV2 and TRBJ1-2; a possible D gene is TRBD1 (6 bases). V dropped 6 bases and J dropped 6 bases, with 17 bases sitting between them. The germline gives CDR1 SNHLY, CDR2 FYNNEI. The CDR3 extends over 14 amino acids. DNA of the CDR3: TGTGCCAGCAGCCTCAGGGGAAACGGGGATGGCTACACCTTC. Protein: CASSLRGNGDGYTF.

The chain has TRBV6-5 and TRBJ2-1; 8 nucleotides align to TRBD1. Germline-derived CDR1 and CDR2 are MNHEY and SVGAGI. V trimming: 3 bases; J trimming: 4 bases; junction bases outside the gene matches: 8. This CDR3 region has 16 residues. For the CDR3, the DNA is TGTGCCAGCAGTTATGACGGACAGGGAGTTTACAATGAGCAGTTCTTC. Protein: CASSYDGQGVYNEQFF.

This chain connects TRBV4-1 to TRBJ1-6; no clear D gene. V gave up 0 bases and J gave up 0 bases, with 6 bases separating them. The CDR3 covers 16 residues. Per germline, CDR1 MGHRA and CDR2 YSYEKL. CDR3 sequence (DNA): TGCGCCAGCAGCCAAGATCGGAGCTCCTATAATTCACCCCTCCACTTT. It encodes CASSQDRSSYNSPLHF.

The chain recombines TRBV11-2 with TRBJ2-3; no definite D call. The germline V gene encodes CDR1 SGHAT and CDR2 FQNNGV. The CDR3 has 13 residues. V was shortened by 5 bases and J by 3 bases, with 9 bases between the two germline ends. This CDR3 is CASSGPSTDTQYF. CDR3 in DNA: TGTGCCAGCAGCGGGCCGTCGACAGATACGCAGTATTTT.

The rearrangement uses TRBV5-1 and TRBJ1-1; TRBD1 matches at 8 bases. The CDR3 is made up of 16 amino acids. The germline CDR1 and CDR2 sequences are SGHRS and YFSETQ. V shed 2 bases, J shed 3 bases, and the junction held 9 bases outside the gene matches. CDR3 in DNA: TGCGCCAGCAGCTTTGCGGACAGGGCGACGCACACTGAAGCTTTCTTT. It codes for CASSFADRATHTEAFF.

The chain has TRBV4-1 and TRBJ2-1; the match to TRBD2 covers 7 bases. The V and J ends lost 4 bases and 10 bases, in that order; junction bases with no gene match: 16. This CDR3 has 16 residues. CDR1 and CDR2 from the germline V gene are MGHRA and YSYEKL. This CDR3 reads CASSLKEPGAGREQFF. The CDR3 region has the DNA TGCGCCAGCAGCCTTAAGGAACCAGGAGCGGGACGGGAGCAGTTCTTC.

The chain employs TRBV6-6 and TRBJ1-1; TRBD1 agrees at 7 bases. Germline V gives CDR1 MNHNY, CDR2 SVGAGI (reference sequence). V shed 6 bases and J 3 bases; nucleotides not matched to a gene: 7. The CDR3 extends over 14 amino acids. The CDR3 region is CASRQTGADTEAFF. CDR3 DNA: TGTGCCAGCAGGCAAACAGGGGCGGACACTGAAGCTTTCTTT.

The genes are TRBV7-3 and TRBJ1-1, with 7 bases fitting TRBD1. V gave up 5 bases and J gave up 4 bases; unmatched junction bases: 13. The germline V gene has CDR1 SGHTA and CDR2 FQGTGA. CDR3 size: 16 residues. In nucleotides, the CDR3 is TGTGCCAGCAGCCTCGGGGCAGGGGGAATCGGCACTGAAGCTTTCTTT. Translated, it gives CASSLGAGGIGTEAFF.